This T cell receptor beta chain was recorded in a study of regulatory T cells in long-lasting Graves disease. Arm-PCR of CDR3 regions and iRepertoire HTBI primers were used to build TCR beta libraries. TCRdb analysed the multiplex PCR reads with MiXCR anew, one entry per CDR3 protein. Here the sample spans under 400,000 distinct CDR3 sequences, around 15% being singletons. Germline V gene data show CDR1 as MNHNS and CDR2 as SASEGT. The CDR3 totals 15 residues. This clonotype came up many times. The junction departs from germline at one end; a sequencing error may be responsible. Sample time point: newly diagnosed GD, antithyroid drugs for less than 3 months. The TCR library was made from RNA extracted from PBMCs. The sample was also reused in another study, on T cells in Graves' hyperthyroidism and ophthalmopathy. That paper states: The diagnostic basis comprised clinical symptoms, serum thyroxine and TRAb, thyroid ultrasound and orbital computed tomography.

Sample: peripheral blood mononuclear cells (PBMCs), taken at new diagnosis, from a patient treated with antithyroid drugs. The genes are TRBV6-1 and TRBJ2-1; the D is unclear. This clonotype originated in a man aged 35 to 55 with Graves disease. CDR3 DNA: TGTGCCAGCAGAGAAGCTAGTAACCCCTACAATGAGCAGTTCTTC. Translation: CASREASNPYNEQFF.